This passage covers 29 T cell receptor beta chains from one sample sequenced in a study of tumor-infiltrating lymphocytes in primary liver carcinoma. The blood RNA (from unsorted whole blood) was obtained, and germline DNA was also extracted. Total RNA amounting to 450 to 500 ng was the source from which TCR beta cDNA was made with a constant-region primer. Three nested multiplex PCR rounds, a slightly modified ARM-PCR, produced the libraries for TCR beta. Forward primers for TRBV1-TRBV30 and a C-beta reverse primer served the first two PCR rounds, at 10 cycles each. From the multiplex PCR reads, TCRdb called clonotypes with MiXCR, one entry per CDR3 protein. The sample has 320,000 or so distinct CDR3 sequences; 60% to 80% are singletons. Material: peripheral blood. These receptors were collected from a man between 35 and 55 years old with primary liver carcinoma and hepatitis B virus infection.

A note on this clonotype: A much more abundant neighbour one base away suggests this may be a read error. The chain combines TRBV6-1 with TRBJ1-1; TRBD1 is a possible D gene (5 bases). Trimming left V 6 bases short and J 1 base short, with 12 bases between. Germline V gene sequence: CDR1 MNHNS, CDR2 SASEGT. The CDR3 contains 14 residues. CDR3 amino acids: CASRFWTRNTEAFF. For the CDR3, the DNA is TGTGCCAGCAGATTTTGGACAAGGAACACTGAAGCTTTCTTT.

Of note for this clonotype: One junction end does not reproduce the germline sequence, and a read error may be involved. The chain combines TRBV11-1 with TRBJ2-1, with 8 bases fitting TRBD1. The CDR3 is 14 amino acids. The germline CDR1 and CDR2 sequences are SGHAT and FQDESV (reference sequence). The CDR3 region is CASISGTGYNEQLF. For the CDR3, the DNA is TGTGCCAGCATCTCCGGGACAGGTTACAATGAGCAGCTCTTC.

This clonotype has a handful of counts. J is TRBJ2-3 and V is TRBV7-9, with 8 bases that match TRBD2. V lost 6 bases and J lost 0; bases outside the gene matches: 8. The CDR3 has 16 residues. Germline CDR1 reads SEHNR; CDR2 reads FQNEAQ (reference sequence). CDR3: CASSSNREGSTDTQYF. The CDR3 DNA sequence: TGTGCCAGCAGTTCAAATCGGGAGGGTAGCACAGATACGCAGTATTTT.

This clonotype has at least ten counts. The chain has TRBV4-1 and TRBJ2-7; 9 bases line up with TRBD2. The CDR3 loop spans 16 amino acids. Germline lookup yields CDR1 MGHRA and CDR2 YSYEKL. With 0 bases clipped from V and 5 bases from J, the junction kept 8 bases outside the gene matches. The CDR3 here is CASSQDWGLAFNEQYF. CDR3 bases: TGCGCCAGCAGCCAAGATTGGGGACTAGCTTTTAACGAGCAGTACTTC.

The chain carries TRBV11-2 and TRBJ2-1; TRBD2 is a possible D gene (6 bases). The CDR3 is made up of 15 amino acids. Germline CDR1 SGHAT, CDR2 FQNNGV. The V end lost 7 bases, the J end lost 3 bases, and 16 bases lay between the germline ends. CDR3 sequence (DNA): TGTGCCAGCATCGCTTTGGCGGGAAACTACAATGAGCAGTTCTTC. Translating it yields CASIALAGNYNEQFF.

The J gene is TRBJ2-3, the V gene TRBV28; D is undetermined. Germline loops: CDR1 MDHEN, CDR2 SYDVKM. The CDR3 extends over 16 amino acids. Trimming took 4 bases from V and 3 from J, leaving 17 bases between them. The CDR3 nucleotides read TGTGCCAGCAGTTACCCCTCCGGCGGCATAACAGATACGCAGTATTTT. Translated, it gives CASSYPSGGITDTQYF.

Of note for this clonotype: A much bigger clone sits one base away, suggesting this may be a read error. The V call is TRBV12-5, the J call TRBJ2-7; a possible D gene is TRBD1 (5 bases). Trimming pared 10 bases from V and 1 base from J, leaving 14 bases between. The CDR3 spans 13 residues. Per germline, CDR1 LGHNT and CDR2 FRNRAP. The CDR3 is CANGLAGSYEQYF. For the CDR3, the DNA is TGTGCTAATGGCCTCGCAGGGTCCTACGAGCAGTACTTC.

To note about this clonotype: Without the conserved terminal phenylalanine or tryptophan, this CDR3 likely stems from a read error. The CDR3 DNA is TGTGCCAGCAGCCAAGATGAAGTCGGGCCCCGAGAGACCCAGTACCTC. Protein: CASSQDEVGPRETQYL. The gene calls are TRBV4-2 and TRBJ2-5; D is ambiguous. This CDR3 has 16 residues. The germline CDR1 and CDR2 sequences are LGHNA and YNFKEQ. V gave up 0 bases and J gave up 4 bases, with 15 bases separating them.

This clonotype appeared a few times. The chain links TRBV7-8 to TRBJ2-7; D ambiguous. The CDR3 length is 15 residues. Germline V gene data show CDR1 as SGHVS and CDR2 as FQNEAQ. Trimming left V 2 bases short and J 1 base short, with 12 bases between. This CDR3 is CASSLKARQSYEQYF. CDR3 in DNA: TGTGCCAGCAGCTTAAAAGCCAGGCAATCCTACGAGCAGTACTTC.

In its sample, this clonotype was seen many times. CDR3 DNA sequence: TGCAGCGTTGTAAGGTCTGGGGCCAACGTCCTGACTTTC. It translates to CSVVRSGANVLTF. This chain joins TRBV29-1 and TRBJ2-6; D not resolved. Germline CDR1 SQVTM, CDR2 ANQGSEA. The length of the CDR3 is 13 residues. Trimming removed 4 bases from V and 1 base from J, with 5 bases in between.

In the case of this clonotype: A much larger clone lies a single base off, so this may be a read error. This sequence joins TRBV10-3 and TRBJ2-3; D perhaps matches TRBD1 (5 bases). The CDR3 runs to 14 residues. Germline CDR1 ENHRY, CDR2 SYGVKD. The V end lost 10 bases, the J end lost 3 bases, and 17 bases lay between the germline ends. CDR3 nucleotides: TGTGCCACCCGGGCCTTAAAGGGGACAGATACGCAGTATTTT. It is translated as CATRALKGTDTQYF.

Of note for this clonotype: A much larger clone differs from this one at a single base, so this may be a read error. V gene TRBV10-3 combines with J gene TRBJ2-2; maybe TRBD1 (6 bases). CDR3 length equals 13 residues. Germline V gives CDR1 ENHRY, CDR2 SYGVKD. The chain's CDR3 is CAITGVNTGVLFF. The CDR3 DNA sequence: TGTGCCATCACAGGGGTGAATACCGGGGTGCTGTTTTTT.

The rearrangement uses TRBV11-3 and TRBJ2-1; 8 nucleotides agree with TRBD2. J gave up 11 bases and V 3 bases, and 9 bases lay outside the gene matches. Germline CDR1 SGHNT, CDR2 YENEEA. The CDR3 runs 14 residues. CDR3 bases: TGTGCCAGCAGCTTCGGGACTAGTGAAAATAAGCAGTTCTTC. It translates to CASSFGTSENKQFF.

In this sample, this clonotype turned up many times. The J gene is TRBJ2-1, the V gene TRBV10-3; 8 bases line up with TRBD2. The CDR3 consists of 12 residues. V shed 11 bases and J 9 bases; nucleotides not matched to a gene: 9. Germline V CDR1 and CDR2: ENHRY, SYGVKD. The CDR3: CAAGTSIFEQFF. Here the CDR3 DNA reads TGTGCCGCAGGGACTAGTATTTTTGAGCAGTTCTTC.

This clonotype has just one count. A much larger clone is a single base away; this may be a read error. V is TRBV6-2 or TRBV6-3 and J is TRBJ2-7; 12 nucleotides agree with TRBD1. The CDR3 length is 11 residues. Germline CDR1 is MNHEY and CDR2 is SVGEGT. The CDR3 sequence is CAGDRGHELYF. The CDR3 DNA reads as TGTGCCGGGGACAGGGGGCACGAGCTGTACTTC.

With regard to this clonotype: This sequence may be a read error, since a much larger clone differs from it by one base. This CDR3 reads CTSSRIGERDGEQFF. CDR3 bases: TGCACCAGCAGCCGCATAGGAGAACGGGATGGTGAGCAGTTCTTC. J is TRBJ2-1 and V is TRBV5-1; possibly TRBD2 for D (5 bases). This CDR3 has 15 amino acids. Germline V CDR1 and CDR2: SGHRS, YFSETQ.

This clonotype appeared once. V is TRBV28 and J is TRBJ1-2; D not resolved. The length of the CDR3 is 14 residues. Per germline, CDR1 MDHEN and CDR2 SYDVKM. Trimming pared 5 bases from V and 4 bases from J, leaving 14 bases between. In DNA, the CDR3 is TGTGCCAGCAGTGAAGTGGGCGCGGTCTATGGCTACACCTTC. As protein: CASSEVGAVYGYTF.

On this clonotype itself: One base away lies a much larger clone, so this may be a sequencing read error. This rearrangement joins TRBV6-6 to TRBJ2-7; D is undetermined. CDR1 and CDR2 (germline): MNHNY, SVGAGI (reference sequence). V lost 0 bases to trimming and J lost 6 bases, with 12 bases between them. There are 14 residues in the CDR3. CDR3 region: CASSYSGWGIEQYF. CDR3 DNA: TGTGCCAGCAGTTACTCGGGGTGGGGAATCGAGCAGTACTTC.

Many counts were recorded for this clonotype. The CDR3 spells CASRPGQGAYGYTF. The DNA for the CDR3 is TGTGCCAGCAGACCTGGACAGGGAGCCTATGGCTACACCTTC. The chain carries TRBV4-2 and TRBJ1-2; 8 bases are shared with TRBD1. Germline CDR1 LGHNA, CDR2 YNFKEQ. The ends lost 6 bases at V and 4 bases at J; junction bases unmatched: 7. CDR3 length: 14 residues.

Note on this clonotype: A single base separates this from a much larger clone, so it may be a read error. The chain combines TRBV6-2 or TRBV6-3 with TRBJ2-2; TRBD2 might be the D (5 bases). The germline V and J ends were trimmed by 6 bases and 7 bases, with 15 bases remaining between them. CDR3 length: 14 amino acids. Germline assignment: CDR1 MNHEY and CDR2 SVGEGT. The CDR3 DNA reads TGTGCCAGCAGCGGGATACGGAGCGTCGGGGAGCTGTTTTTT. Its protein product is CASSGIRSVGELFF.

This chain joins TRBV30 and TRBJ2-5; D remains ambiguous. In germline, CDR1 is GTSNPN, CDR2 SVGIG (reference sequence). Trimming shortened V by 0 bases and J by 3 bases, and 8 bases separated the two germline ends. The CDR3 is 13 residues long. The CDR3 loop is CAWSVKVEETQYF. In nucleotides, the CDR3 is TGTGCCTGGAGTGTAAAAGTGGAAGAGACCCAGTACTTC. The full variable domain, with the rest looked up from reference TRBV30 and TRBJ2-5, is SQTIHQWPATLVQPVGSPLSLECTVEGTSNPNLYWYRQAAGRGLQLLFYSVGIGQISSEVPQNLSASRPQDRQFILSSKKLLLSDSGFYLCAWSVKVEETQYFGPGTRLLVL.

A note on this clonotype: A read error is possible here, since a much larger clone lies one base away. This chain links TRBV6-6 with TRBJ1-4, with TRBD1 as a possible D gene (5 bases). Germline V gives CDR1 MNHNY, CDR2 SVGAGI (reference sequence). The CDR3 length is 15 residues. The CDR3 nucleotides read TGTGCCAGCAGTTCACCCCAGGGAGGTGGTGAAGAACTGTTTTTT. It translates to CASSSPQGGGEELFF.

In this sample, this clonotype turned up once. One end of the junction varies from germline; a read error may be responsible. This CDR3 reads CANSLIRVDTIYF. CDR3 sequence (DNA): TGTGCCAACAGCTTAATCAGGGTGGACACCATATATTTT. V gene TRBV11-2 combines with J gene TRBJ1-3; possibly TRBD1 for D (5 bases). The germline V gene encodes CDR1 SGHAT and CDR2 FQNNGV. The CDR3 contains 13 residues.

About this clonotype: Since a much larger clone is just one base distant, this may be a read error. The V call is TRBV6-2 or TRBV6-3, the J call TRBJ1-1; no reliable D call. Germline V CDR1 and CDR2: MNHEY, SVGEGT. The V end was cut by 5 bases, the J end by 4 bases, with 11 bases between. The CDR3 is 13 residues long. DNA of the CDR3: TGTGCCAGCAGTGTGGTGGGTGGCACTGAAGCTTTCTTT. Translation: CASSVVGGTEAFF.

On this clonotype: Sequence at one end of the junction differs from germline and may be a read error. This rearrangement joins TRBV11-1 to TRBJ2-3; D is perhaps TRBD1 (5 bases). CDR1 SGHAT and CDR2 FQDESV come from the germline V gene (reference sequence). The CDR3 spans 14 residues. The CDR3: CASSFMAATDTRYF. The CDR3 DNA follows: TGTGCCAGCAGTTTTATGGCGGCGACAGATACGCGGTATTTT. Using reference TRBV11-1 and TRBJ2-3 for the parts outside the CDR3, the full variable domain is EAEVAQSPRYKITEKSQAVAFWCDPISGHATLYWYRQILGQGPELLVQFQDESVVDDSQLPKDRFSAERLKGVDSTLKIQPAELGDSAMYLCASSFMAATDTRYFGPGTRLTVL.

CDR3 residues: CSVGGPGQGAHEQYF. In nucleotides, the CDR3 is TGCAGCGTTGGGGGGCCGGGACAGGGGGCCCACGAGCAGTACTTC. This rearrangement joins TRBV29-1 to TRBJ2-7, with 12 bases identical to TRBD1. Germline V gives CDR1 SQVTM, CDR2 ANQGSEA. Trimming removed 4 bases from V and 5 bases from J; junction bases left unmatched: 9. The CDR3 has 15 amino acids.

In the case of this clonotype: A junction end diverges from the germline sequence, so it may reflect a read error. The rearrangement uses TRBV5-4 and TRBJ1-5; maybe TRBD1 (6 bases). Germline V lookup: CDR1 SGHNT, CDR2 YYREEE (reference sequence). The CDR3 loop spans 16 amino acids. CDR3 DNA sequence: TGTGCCAACAGCTTGGGGGGGCCGGACAGCAATCAGCCCCAGCATTTT. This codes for CANSLGGPDSNQPQHF.

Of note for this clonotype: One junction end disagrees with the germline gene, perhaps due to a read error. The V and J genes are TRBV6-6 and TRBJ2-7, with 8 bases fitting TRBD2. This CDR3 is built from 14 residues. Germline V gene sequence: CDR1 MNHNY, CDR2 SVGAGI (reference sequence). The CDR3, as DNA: TGTCCCAGCTGCAGAACTAGCGGCGCCTACGAGCAGTACTTC. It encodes CPSCRTSGAYEQYF.

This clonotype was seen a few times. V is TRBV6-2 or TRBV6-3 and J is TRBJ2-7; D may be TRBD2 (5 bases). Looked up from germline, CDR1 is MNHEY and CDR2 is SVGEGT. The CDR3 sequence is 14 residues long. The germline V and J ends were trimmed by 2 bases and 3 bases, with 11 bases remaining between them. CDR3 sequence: CASSYDYGDYEQYF. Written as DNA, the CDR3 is TGTGCCAGCAGTTACGACTACGGGGACTACGAGCAGTACTTC.